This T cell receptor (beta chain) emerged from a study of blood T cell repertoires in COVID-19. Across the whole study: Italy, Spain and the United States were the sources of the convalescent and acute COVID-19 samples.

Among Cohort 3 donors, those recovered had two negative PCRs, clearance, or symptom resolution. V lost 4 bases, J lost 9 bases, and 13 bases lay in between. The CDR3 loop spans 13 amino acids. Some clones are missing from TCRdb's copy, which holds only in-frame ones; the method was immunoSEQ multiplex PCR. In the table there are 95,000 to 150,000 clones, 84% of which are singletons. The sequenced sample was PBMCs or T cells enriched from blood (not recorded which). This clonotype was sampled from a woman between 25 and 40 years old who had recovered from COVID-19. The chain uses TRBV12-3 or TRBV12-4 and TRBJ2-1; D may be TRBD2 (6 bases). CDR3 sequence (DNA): TGTGCCAGCAGTTCCCGACTAGGGTTTGAGCAGTTCTTC. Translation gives CASSSRLGFEQFF.